This entry lists 5 T cell receptor beta chains sequenced from one sample in a study of blood T cell repertoires in COVID-19. The repertoire was sequenced with immunoSEQ multiplex PCR; TCRdb's copy has only in-frame clones and lacks some. This repertoire shows under 400,000 clones, more than 75% found once; its top ten account for approximately 1.9%. The sequenced material came from PBMCs or T cells enriched from blood (not recorded which). Receptors originate from a man aged 40-55 years in a cohort exposed to, infected with or recovered from COVID-19 (not recorded which).

J is TRBJ1-6 and V is TRBV19; 9 bases match TRBD1. CDR1 is LNHDA, CDR2 SQIVND, per germline (reference sequence). The J segment lost 7 bases and the V segment lost 4 bases, leaving 8 bases of the junction unmatched. This CDR3 has 16 amino acids. DNA for the CDR3: TGTGCCAGTAGTACCTCGGCGGACAGGGGCAATTCACCCCTCCACTTT. Amino acids: CASSTSADRGNSPLHF.

V and J are TRBV28 and TRBJ2-1; TRBD2 aligns across 12 bases. Trimming at V came to 5 bases and at J to 15 bases, leaving 17 bases not matched to a gene. This CDR3 is 16 amino acids long. CDR1 is MDHEN and CDR2 is SYDVKM in the germline V gene. The CDR3 spells CASSPLYGLAGSEGFF. CDR3 nucleotide sequence: TGTGCCAGCAGTCCCCTCTACGGACTAGCGGGATCGGAGGGGTTCTTC.

V usage is TRBV9 and J usage is TRBJ2-2; D uncertain. Trimming pared 3 bases from V and 3 bases from J, leaving 6 bases between. Germline CDR1 is SGDLS and CDR2 is YYNGEE. There are 13 residues in the CDR3. The CDR3 DNA is TGTGCCAGCAGCGCCCGTGACACCGGGGAGCTGTTTTTT. This sequence encodes CASSARDTGELFF.

V usage is TRBV5-4 and J usage is TRBJ2-5, with D hard to call. The V end was cut by 2 bases, the J end by 2 bases, with 10 bases between. This CDR3 spans 14 amino acids. CDR1 and CDR2 from the germline V gene are SGHNT and YYREEE (reference sequence). This chain's CDR3 is CASSLPRSQETQYF. The CDR3 nucleotides are TGTGCCAGCAGCTTACCTAGATCACAAGAGACCCAGTACTTC.

This clone was found once. This chain links TRBV11-3 with TRBJ2-1, with 12 nucleotides matching TRBD2. CDR1 SGHNT and CDR2 YENEEA come from the germline V gene. The V gene end was trimmed by 5 bases and the J gene end by 8 bases; junction bases not matched to a gene: 4. The CDR3 totals 14 residues. Here the CDR3 reads CASSPSGRAYEQFF. The DNA for the CDR3 is TGTGCCAGCAGCCCTAGCGGGAGGGCCTATGAGCAGTTCTTC.